Shown below are 14 T cell receptor beta chains from a single sample sequenced in a study of cytomegalovirus exposure and HLA in healthy donors. In the PCR, 60 Vbeta and 13 Jbeta primers were used. The method was immunoSEQ multiplex PCR; TCRdb's version includes in-frame clones alone and lacks a portion of them. This table has some 120,000 clones, over 60% appearing once. Input material: PBMCs. These receptors originate from a man younger than 30 in good health and CMV-seropositive.

The chain's CDR3 is CASTQRFNRGTQYF. Written as DNA, the CDR3 is TGTGCCAGCACACAGAGATTTAATCGGGGGACCCAGTACTTC. The chain carries TRBV6-5 and TRBJ2-5, with a weak D call TRBD2 (5 bases). The V end lost 7 bases, the J end lost 7 bases, and 19 bases lay between the germline ends. The CDR3 has 14 amino acids. CDR1 and CDR2 from the germline V gene are MNHEY and SVGAGI.

This chain uses TRBV5-1 with TRBJ1-2; TRBD1 is a possible D gene (5 bases). This CDR3 comprises 16 residues. Trimming left V 0 bases short and J 8 bases short, with 20 bases between. The V gene's germline CDR1 is SGHRS and CDR2 YFSETQ. Written as DNA, the CDR3 is TGCGCCAGCAGCTTGGCTATTAAGCCAGGGATGGGCGGCTACACCTTC. Protein: CASSLAIKPGMGGYTF.

This sequence joins TRBV30 and TRBJ1-6, with 7 bases aligning to TRBD1. V lost 0 bases, J lost 7 bases, and 6 bases stayed unmatched. Germline CDR1 GTSNPN, CDR2 SVGIG (reference sequence). The CDR3 sequence is 15 residues long. CDR3 sequence: CAWSVDRAQNSPLHF. The DNA for the CDR3 is TGTGCCTGGAGTGTCGACAGGGCGCAAAATTCACCCCTCCACTTT.

The gene calls are TRBV19 and TRBJ2-1, with D possibly being TRBD1 (6 bases). Germline V gene lookup returns CDR1 LNHDA and CDR2 SQIVND (reference sequence). The V and J ends lost 6 bases and 7 bases respectively, with 16 bases between them. The CDR3 runs to 14 residues. CDR3 region: CASRTQGSVNEQFF. The CDR3 nucleotides are TGTGCCAGTAGAACACAGGGTTCGGTAAATGAGCAGTTCTTC.

This chain connects TRBV12-5 to TRBJ1-1; no clear D. CDR1 and CDR2 (germline): LGHNT, FRNRAP. This CDR3 is 12 amino acids long. The V end lost 7 bases, the J end lost 0 bases, and 6 bases lay between the germline ends. The CDR3 here is CASALVNTEAFF. The CDR3 DNA sequence: TGTGCTAGTGCCTTAGTGAACACTGAAGCTTTCTTT.

The chain carries TRBV29-1 and TRBJ1-2; possible D gene TRBD1, 5 bases. The germline CDR1 and CDR2 sequences are SQVTM and ANQGSEA. This CDR3 comprises 11 residues. V shed 6 bases and J shed 5 bases, with 10 bases lying between them. The CDR3 loop reads CSVNSGYGYTF. In DNA form, the CDR3 reads TGCAGCGTAAACTCAGGGTATGGCTACACCTTC.

This clone was counted between two and nine times. V usage is TRBV5-5 and J usage is TRBJ2-5; maybe TRBD1 (6 bases). V gave up 1 base and J gave up 4 bases, with 20 bases separating them. The CDR3 has 17 amino acids. Germline lookup yields CDR1 SGHKS and CDR2 YYEKEE (reference sequence). Written as DNA, the CDR3 is TGTGCCAGCAGCTTGTCCACAACGACAGGAGGAAGAGAGACCCAGTACTTC. Its protein product is CASSLSTTTGGRETQYF.

The chain couples TRBV7-9 to TRBJ2-1; D unclear. From germline, CDR1 is SEHNR and CDR2 FQNEAQ (reference sequence). V lost 6 bases and J lost 3, with 12 bases in between. The CDR3 runs to 14 residues. The CDR3 spells CASRHSLHYNEQFF. The DNA for the CDR3 is TGTGCCAGCAGGCACAGCTTACACTACAATGAGCAGTTCTTC. The whole variable domain, filled in from reference TRBV7-9 and TRBJ2-1, reads DTGVSQNPRHKITKRGQNVTFRCDPISEHNRLYWYRQTLGQGPEFLTYFQNEAQLEKSRLLSDRFSAERPKGSFSTLEIQRTEQGDSAMYLCASRHSLHYNEQFFGPGTRLTVL.

The chain employs TRBV6-6 and TRBJ2-1; 12 nucleotides line up with TRBD2. The CDR3 totals 16 residues. Losses at the gene ends were 0 bases for V and 5 bases for J; bases not matched to a gene: 2. Germline V CDR1 and CDR2: MNHNY, SVGAGI (reference sequence). CDR3 in amino acids: CASSYSPSGGDNEQFF. Written as DNA, the CDR3 is TGTGCCAGCAGTTACTCACCTAGCGGGGGGGACAATGAGCAGTTCTTC.

The chain is built from TRBV9 and TRBJ2-7; possible D gene TRBD2, 6 bases. CDR1 and CDR2 (germline): SGDLS, YYNGEE. CDR3 length equals 14 residues. Trimming removed 0 bases from V and 5 bases from J, with 12 bases in between. The CDR3 nucleotides read TGTGCCAGCAGCGTAGGGGCGGGATATAACGAGCAGTACTTC. Encoded protein: CASSVGAGYNEQYF.

The chain carries TRBV29-1 and TRBJ1-4, with D possibly matching TRBD1 (5 bases). The CDR3 length is 14 residues. The germline V gene encodes CDR1 SQVTM and CDR2 ANQGSEA. V was cut by 0 bases and J by 3 bases, with 8 bases left in between. The CDR3 nucleotides are TGCAGCGTTGAAGACAGGGCAGCTAATGAAAAACTGTTTTTT. This gives the protein CSVEDRAANEKLFF. The variable domain in full, completed from reference TRBV29-1 and TRBJ1-4, reads SAVISQKPSRDICQRGTSLTIQCQVDSQVTMMFWYRQQPGQSLTLIATANQGSEATYESGFVIDKFPISRPNLTFSTLTVSNMSPEDSSIYLCSVEDRAANEKLFFGSGTQLSVL.

The CDR3 sequence is CASSYGGANEKLFF. The CDR3 bases are TGTGCCAGCAGTTATGGGGGCGCGAATGAAAAACTGTTTTTT. The chain joins TRBV6-5 to TRBJ1-4; D perhaps matches TRBD1 (6 bases). The CDR3 has 14 residues. Trimming pared 3 bases from V and 5 bases from J, leaving 10 bases between. The germline V gene has CDR1 MNHEY and CDR2 SVGAGI.

V usage is TRBV6-5 and J usage is TRBJ1-2, with 11 bases lining up with TRBD1. CDR3 length equals 14 residues. With 6 bases clipped from V and 7 bases from J, the junction kept 7 bases outside the gene matches. CDR1 and CDR2 from the germline V gene are MNHEY and SVGAGI. CDR3 in amino acids: CASSHGQGAFGYTF. The DNA of the CDR3 is TGTGCCAGCAGCCACGGACAGGGGGCTTTTGGCTACACCTTC.

The chain links TRBV14 to TRBJ2-7; 10 bases are shared with TRBD1. Germline CDR1 and CDR2: SGHDN and FVKESK. The trim removed 4 bases at V and 7 bases at J, leaving 7 bases unmatched. This CDR3 is 14 amino acids long. As DNA, the CDR3 is TGTGCCAGCAGCCCACGACAGGGGGCAAGGGAGCAGTACTTC. This sequence encodes CASSPRQGAREQYF.